This T cell receptor (beta chain) was recovered during a study of prognosis after radiotherapy for stage I lung cancer. Two rounds of multiplex PCR amplified TCR beta CDR3 from genomic DNA. Round one of PCR was performed, and it used primers specific to each TRBV and TRBJ gene. TCRdb reprocessed the multiplex PCR reads via MiXCR and lists one record per CDR3 protein. This sample has 20,000 to 30,000 distinct CDR3 sequences, with about 34% found just once. The V end was cut by 5 bases, the J end by 6 bases, with 16 bases between. The CDR3 has 15 amino acids. Looked up from germline, CDR1 is LNHDA and CDR2 is SQIVND (reference sequence). This clonotype has ten or more counts.

This receptor was identified in a donor of 50 years or more with non-small cell lung cancer. V gene TRBV19 combines with J gene TRBJ2-2, with a tentative D call TRBD2 (7 bases). The specimen was PBMCs, collected before or after stereotactic body radiation therapy (not recorded which). CDR3 region: CASSQAGAPPGELFF. DNA for the CDR3: TGTGCCAGTAGTCAGGCGGGGGCTCCGCCCGGGGAGCTGTTTTTT. Combining the CDR3 with reference TRBV19 and TRBJ2-2 gives the whole variable domain DGGITQSPKYLFRKEGQNVTLSCEQNLNHDAMYWYRQDPGQGLRLIYYSQIVNDFQKGDIAEGYSVSREKKESFPLTVTSAQKNPTAFYLCASSQAGAPPGELFFGEGSRLTVL.